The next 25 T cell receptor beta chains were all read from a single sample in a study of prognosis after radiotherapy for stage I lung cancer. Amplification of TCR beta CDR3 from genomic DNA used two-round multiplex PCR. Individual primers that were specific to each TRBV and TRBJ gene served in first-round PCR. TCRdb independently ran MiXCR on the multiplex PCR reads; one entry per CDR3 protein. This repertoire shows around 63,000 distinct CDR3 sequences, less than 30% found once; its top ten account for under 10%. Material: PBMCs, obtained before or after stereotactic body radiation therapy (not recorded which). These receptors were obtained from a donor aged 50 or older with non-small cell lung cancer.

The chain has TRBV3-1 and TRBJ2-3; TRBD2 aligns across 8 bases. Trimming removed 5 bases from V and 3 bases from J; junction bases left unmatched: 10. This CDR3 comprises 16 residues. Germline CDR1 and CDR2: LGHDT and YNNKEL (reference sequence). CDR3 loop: CASSATRGAGTDTQYF. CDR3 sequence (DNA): TGTGCCAGCAGCGCGACGCGGGGGGCGGGAACAGATACGCAGTATTTT.

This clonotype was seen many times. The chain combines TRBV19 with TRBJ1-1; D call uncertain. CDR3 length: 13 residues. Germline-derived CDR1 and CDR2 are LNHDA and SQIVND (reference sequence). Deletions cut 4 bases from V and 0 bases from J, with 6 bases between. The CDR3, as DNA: TGTGCCAGTAGTACTGAGGTGAACACTGAAGCTTTCTTT. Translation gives CASSTEVNTEAFF.

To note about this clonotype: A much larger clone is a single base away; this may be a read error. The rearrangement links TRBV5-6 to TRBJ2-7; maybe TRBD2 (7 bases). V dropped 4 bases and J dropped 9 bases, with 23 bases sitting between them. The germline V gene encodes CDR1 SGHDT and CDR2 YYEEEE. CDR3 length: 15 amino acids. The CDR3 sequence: CASSLRGAFAERQYF. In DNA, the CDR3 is TGTGCCAGCAGCCTCCGGGGGGCCTTCGCTGAAAGGCAGTACTTC.

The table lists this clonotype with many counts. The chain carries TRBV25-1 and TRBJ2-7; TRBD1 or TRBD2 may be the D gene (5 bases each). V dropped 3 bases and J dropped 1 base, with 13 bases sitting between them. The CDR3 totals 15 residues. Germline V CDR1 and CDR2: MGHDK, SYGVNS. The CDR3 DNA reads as TGTGCCAGCAGTGATCCGGGACGGACATCCTACGAGCAGTACTTC. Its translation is CASSDPGRTSYEQYF.

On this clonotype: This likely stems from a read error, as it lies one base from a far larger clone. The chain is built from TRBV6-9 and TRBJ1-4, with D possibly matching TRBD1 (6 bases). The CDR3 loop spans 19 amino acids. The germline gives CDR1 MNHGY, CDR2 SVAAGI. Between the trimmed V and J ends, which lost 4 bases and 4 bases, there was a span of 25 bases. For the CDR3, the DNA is TGTGCCAGCAGTTCTCCGAGGGGGGCGCACCAAGCAAATAATGAAAAACTGTTTTTT. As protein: CASSSPRGAHQANNEKLFF.

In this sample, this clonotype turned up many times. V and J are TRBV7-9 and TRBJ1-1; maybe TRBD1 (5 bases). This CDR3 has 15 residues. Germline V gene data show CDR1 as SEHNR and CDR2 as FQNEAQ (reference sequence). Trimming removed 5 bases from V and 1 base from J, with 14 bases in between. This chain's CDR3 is CASSLSGSKNTEAFF. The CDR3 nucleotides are TGTGCCAGCAGCCTCTCAGGGAGCAAGAACACTGAAGCTTTCTTT.

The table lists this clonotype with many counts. CDR3 loop: CASSFRPSGEQFF. The CDR3 DNA follows: TGCGCCAGCAGCTTCAGGCCAAGTGGTGAGCAGTTCTTC. This chain uses TRBV5-1 with TRBJ2-1; no reliable D call. The CDR3 sequence is 13 residues long. With 2 bases removed from V and 9 bases from J, the gap between germline ends came to 12 bases. Germline CDR1 SGHRS, CDR2 YFSETQ.

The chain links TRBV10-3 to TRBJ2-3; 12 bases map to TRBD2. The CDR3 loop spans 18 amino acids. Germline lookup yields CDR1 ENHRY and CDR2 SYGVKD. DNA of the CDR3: TGTGCAACCAAGGACCGGAAGGCTAGCGGGGGGGCCACCGATACGCAGTATTTT. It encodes CATKDRKASGGATDTQYF.

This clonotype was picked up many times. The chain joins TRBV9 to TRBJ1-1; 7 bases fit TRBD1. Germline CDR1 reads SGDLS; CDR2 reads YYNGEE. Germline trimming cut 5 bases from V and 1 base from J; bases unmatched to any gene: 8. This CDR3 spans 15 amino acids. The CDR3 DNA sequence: TGTGCCAGCAGACCGCTGGGACAGACGAACACTGAAGCTTTCTTT. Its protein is CASRPLGQTNTEAFF. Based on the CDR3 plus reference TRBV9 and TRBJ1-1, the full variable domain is DSGVTQTPKHLITATGQRVTLRCSPRSGDLSVYWYQQSLDQGLQFLIQYYNGEERAKGNILERFSAQQFPDLHSELNLSSLELGDSALYFCASRPLGQTNTEAFFGQGTRLTVV.

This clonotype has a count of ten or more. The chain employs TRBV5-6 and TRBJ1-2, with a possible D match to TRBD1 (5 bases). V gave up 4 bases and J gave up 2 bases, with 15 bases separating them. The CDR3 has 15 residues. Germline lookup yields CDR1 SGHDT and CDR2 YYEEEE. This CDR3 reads CASSPSRVLNYGYTF. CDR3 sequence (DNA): TGTGCCAGCAGCCCCTCCAGGGTCTTGAACTATGGCTACACCTTC. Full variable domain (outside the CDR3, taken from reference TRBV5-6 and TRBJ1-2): DAGVTQSPTHLIKTRGQQVTLRCSPKSGHDTVSWYQQALGQGPQFIFQYYEEEERQRGNFPDRFSGHQFPNYSSELNVNALLLGDSALYLCASSPSRVLNYGYTFGSGTRLTVV.

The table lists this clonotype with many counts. The CDR3 DNA sequence: TGTGCCAGCAGCCATGCTAGCGGGCCGGGAAGGAATACGCAGTATTTT. This translates into CASSHASGPGRNTQYF. This sequence joins TRBV3-1 and TRBJ2-3; 8 bases agree with TRBD2. This CDR3 has 16 residues. The germline V gene has CDR1 LGHDT and CDR2 YNNKEL (reference sequence). Unmatched junction bases numbered 12, after V lost 3 bases and J lost 7 bases.

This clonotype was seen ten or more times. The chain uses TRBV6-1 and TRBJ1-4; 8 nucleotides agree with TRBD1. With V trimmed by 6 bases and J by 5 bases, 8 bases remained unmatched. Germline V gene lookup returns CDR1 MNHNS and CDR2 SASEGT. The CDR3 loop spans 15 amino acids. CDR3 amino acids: CASRLGQGQNEKLFF. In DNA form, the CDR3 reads TGTGCCAGCAGACTCGGACAGGGCCAAAATGAAAAACTGTTTTTT.

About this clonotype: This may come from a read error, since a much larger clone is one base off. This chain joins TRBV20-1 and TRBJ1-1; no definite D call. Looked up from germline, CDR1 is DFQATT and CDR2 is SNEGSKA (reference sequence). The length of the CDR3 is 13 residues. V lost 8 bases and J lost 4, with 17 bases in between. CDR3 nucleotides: TGCAGTTCTCAGAAATTTGAGGGCACTGAAGCTTTCTTT. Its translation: CSSQKFEGTEAFF.

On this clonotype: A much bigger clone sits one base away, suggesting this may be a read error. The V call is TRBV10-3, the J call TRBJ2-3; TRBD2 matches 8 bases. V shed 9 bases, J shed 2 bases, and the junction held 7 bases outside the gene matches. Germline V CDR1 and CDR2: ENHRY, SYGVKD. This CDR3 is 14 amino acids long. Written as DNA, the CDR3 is TGTGCCATATATTCGGGGGGGGTCACAGATACGCAGTATTTT. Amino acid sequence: CAIYSGGVTDTQYF.

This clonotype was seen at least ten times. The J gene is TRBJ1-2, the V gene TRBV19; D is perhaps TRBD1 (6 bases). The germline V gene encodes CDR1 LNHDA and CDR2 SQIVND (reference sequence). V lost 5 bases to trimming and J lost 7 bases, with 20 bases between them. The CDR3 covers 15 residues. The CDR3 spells CASSPQRQVRGGYTF. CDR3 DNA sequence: TGTGCCAGTAGTCCACAACGACAGGTCCGCGGTGGCTACACCTTC.

For the CDR3, the DNA is TGTGCCAGCAGCACGCGACTAGCGGGGTCCAATGAGCAGTTCTTC. Protein: CASSTRLAGSNEQFF. The chain recombines TRBV7-2 with TRBJ2-1; 11 positions match TRBD2. The length of the CDR3 is 15 residues. CDR1 and CDR2 from the germline V gene are SGHTA and FQGNSA. Unmatched junction bases numbered 6, after V lost 5 bases and J lost 6 bases.

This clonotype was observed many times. CDR3 coding DNA: TGTGCCAGCAGTGACCTAGTGACAGGGTCAACCTACGAGCAGTACTTC. Residues: CASSDLVTGSTYEQYF. The J gene is TRBJ2-7, the V gene TRBV2, with TRBD1 matching over 7 bases. Trimming at V came to 3 bases and at J to 2 bases, leaving 10 bases not matched to a gene. The CDR3 spans 16 residues. Germline-derived CDR1 and CDR2 are SNHLY and FYNNEI.

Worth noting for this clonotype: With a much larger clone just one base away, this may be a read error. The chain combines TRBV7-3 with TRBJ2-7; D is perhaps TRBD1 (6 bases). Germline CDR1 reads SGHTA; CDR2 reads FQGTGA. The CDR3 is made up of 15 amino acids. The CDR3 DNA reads TGTGCCAGCAGCTTAGCATCCGGACAGCCCTACGAGCAGCACTTC. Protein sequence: CASSLASGQPYEQHF. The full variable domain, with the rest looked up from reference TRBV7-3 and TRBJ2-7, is GAGVSQTPSNKVTEKGKYVELRCDPISGHTALYWYRQSLGQGPEFLIYFQGTGAADDSGLPNDRFFAVRPEGSVSTLKIQRTERGDSAVYLCASSLASGQPYEQHFGPGTRLTVT.

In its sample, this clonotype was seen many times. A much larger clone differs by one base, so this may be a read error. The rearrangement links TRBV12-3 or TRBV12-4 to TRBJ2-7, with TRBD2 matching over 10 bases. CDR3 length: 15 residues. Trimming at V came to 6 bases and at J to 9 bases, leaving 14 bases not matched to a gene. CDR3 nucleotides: TGTGCCAGCAGCCCAACTAGCGGGGTGTCCCCGGGGCAGTACTTC. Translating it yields CASSPTSGVSPGQYF.

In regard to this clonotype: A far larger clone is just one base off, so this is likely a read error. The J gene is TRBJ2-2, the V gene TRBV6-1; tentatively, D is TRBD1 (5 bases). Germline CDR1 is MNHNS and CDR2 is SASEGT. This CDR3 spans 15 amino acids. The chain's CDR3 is CASSYVAGFTRELFF. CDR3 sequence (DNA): TGTGCCAGCAGTTACGTCGCAGGGTTCACCAGGGAGCTGTTTTTT.

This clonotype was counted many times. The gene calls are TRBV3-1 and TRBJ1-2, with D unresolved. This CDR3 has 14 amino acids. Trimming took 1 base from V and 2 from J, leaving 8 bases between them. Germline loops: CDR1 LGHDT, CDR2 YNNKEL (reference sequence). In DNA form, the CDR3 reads TGTGCCAGCAGCCAAGGCGGAAGGAACTATGGCTACACCTTC. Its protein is CASSQGGRNYGYTF.

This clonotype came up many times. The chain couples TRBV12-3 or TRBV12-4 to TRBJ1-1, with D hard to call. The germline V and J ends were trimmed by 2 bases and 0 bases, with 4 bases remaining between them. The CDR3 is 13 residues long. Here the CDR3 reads CASSLTVNTEAFF. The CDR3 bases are TGTGCCAGCAGTTTAACTGTGAACACTGAAGCTTTCTTT.

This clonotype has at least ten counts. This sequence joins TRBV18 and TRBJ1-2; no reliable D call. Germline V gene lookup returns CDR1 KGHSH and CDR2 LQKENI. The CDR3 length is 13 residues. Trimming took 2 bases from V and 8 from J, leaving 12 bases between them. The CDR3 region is CASSPSVGGGYTF. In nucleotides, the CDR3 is TGTGCCAGCTCACCAAGTGTAGGAGGAGGCTACACCTTC.

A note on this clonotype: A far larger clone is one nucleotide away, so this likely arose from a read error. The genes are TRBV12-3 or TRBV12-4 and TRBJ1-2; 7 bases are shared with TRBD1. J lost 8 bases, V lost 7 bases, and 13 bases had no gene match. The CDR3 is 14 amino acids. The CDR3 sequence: CASINRDSRNGYTF. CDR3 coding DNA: TGTGCCAGCATCAACCGGGACAGTCGTAACGGCTACACCTTC.

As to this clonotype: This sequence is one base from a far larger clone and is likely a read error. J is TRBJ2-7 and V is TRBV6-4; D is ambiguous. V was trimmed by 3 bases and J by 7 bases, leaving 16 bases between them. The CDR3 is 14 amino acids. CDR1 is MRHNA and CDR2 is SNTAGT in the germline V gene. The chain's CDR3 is CASSEAGMPGEQYF. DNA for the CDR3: TGTGCCAGCAGTGAAGCAGGCATGCCTGGGGAGCAGTACTTC.